Listed below are T cell receptor beta chains from one sample, sequenced in a study of T cell changes during pregnancy in multiple sclerosis. Sequenced by immunoSEQ multiplex PCR; TCRdb stores in-frame clones only, minus some. The table includes 39,000 or so clones, approximately 94% detected once. Material: CD8+ T cells from peripheral blood mononuclear cells, obtained in the third trimester of pregnancy. Source of these receptors: a female donor with multiple sclerosis, enrolled in a pregnancy study. CDR3s include the opening cysteine and the closing phenylalanine or tryptophan. The D gene is left open where the match is weak. The size of a clone is reported for some rows only, either as once, few or many, or as a class for expanded clones.

clone_size	v_call	d_call	j_call	cdr3_nt	cdr3_aa
.	TRBV28	TRBD1	TRBJ1-2	TGTGCCAGCACGAGGGACAGGGGGATGGGTAACTATGGCTACACCTTC	CASTRDRGMGNYGYTF
.	TRBV9	.	TRBJ2-5	TGTGCCAGCAGCGTAGGGGACAACCAAGAGACCCAGTACTTC	CASSVGDNQETQYF
.	TRBV7-9	TRBD1	TRBJ2-7	TGTGCCAGCAGGCCATCCGCCTCGGGACAGGGAGGCGAGCAGTACTTC	CASRPSASGQGGEQYF
.	TRBV21-1	.	TRBJ1-1	TGTGCCAGCAGCCCCACGGACAGGCGAGGTACTGAAGCTTTCTTT	CASSPTDRRGTEAFF
.	TRBV27	.	TRBJ2-3	TGTGCCAGCAGTTCCTTCAGGGGTAGGAGCACAGATACGCAGTATTTT	CASSSFRGRSTDTQYF
.	TRBV7-9	.	TRBJ1-1	TGTGCCAGCAGAGTAGGGGGGAACACTGAAGCTTTCTTT	CASRVGGNTEAFF
.	TRBV4-3	.	TRBJ2-7	TGCGCCAGCAGCCAAGGTTCTAGTAGCGAGCAGTACTTC	CASSQGSSSEQYF
.	TRBV7-2	.	TRBJ2-4	TGTGCCAGCAGCTTAGGCGGGACCGAAGCCAAAAACATTCAGTACTTC	CASSLGGTEAKNIQYF
.	TRBV5-5	TRBD1	TRBJ1-1	TGTGCCAGCGGATGGACAGGGCGGAACACTGAAGCTTTCTTT	CASGWTGRNTEAFF
.	TRBV5-1	TRBD1	TRBJ2-7	TGCGCCAGCAGCTGGAGGGACAGGGGTTTCGACGAGCAGTACTTC	CASSWRDRGFDEQYF
.	TRBV29-1	.	TRBJ2-1	TGCAGCGTTGAACGAGATCAGCAGTTCTTC	CSVERDQQFF
.	TRBV11-3	.	TRBJ2-3	TGTGCCAGCAGCTTAGCTAGCGGCACAGATACGCAGTATTTT	CASSLASGTDTQYF
.	TRBV5-1	TRBD1	TRBJ2-7	TGCGCCAGCAGCACGACAGGGCCATCCTACGAGCAGTACTTC	CASSTTGPSYEQYF
.	TRBV28	.	TRBJ2-1	TGTGCCAGCAGACCTCTCTACAGAGAGCAGTTCTTC	CASRPLYREQFF
.	TRBV7-2	.	TRBJ2-7	TGTGCCTGCAGCTCCCCACTCGGTGCGCTTTACGAGCAGTACTTC	CACSSPLGALYEQYF
.	TRBV28	.	TRBJ1-2	TGTGCCAGCACCTATCCAGCCCCGGGAAGAAGATTAAGTATATACTATGGCTACACCTTC	CASTYPAPGRRLSIYYGYTF
.	TRBV5-1	TRBD1	TRBJ2-6	TGCGCCAGCAGCTTGGCGCTGTGGGACAGCTCTGGGGCCAACGTCCTGACTTTC	CASSLALWDSSGANVLTF
.	TRBV27	.	TRBJ2-7	TGTGCCAGCAGTTACAGAGTCACCTACGAGCAGTACTTC	CASSYRVTYEQYF
.	TRBV11-2	.	TRBJ2-1	TGTGCCAGCAGCTCGCCCAGCTACAATGAGCAGTTCTTC	CASSSPSYNEQFF
.	TRBV7-9	.	TRBJ2-1	TGTGCCAGCAGCCCCCCCAGGAGCGGTGCCTACAATGAGCAGTTCTTC	CASSPPRSGAYNEQFF
.	TRBV5-4	TRBD1	TRBJ2-6	TGTGCCAGCGAGGGGGCGCTGAGTGATACCGGGGCCAACGTCCTGACTTTC	CASEGALSDTGANVLTF
.	TRBV6-5	.	TRBJ2-1	TGTGCCAGCAGTTACCTCCCCCTTTGGCTCTACAATGAGCAGTTCTTC	CASSYLPLWLYNEQFF
once	TRBV4-1	TRBD2	TRBJ2-7	TGCGCCAGCAGCTCAACTAGCGGGAGAAGCTCCTACGAGCAGTACTTC	CASSSTSGRSSYEQYF
.	TRBV19	TRBD2	TRBJ2-1	TGTGCCAGTAGTATTGGGGGGGGACTAGCGGGAGAGGAGTTCTTC	CASSIGGGLAGEEFF
once	TRBV19	.	TRBJ1-1	TGTGCCAGTAGTATAGGCCGTTTGGGCCTTGATGCTTTCTTT	CASSIGRLGLDAFF
.	TRBV5-4	.	TRBJ2-2	TGTGCCGCCACTAGGCAGAATACAGCCGGGGAGCTGTTTTTT	CAATRQNTAGELFF
.	TRBV28	TRBD1	TRBJ1-1	TGTGCCAGCAGTGCCGATACAGGGGCTTCGAACACTGAAGCTTTCTTT	CASSADTGASNTEAFF
.	TRBV15	.	TRBJ2-7	TGTGCCACCGGGGGAGGAGGCGAGCAGTACTTC	CATGGGGEQYF
once	TRBV19	.	TRBJ1-1	TGTGCCAGTAGTATAGGGGCAGGGAACACTGAAGCTTTCTTT	CASSIGAGNTEAFF
.	TRBV27	.	TRBJ2-1	TGTGCCAGCAGTTTATTGCGGGCTTCCTACAATGAGCAGTTCTTC	CASSLLRASYNEQFF
.	TRBV28	TRBD2	TRBJ2-3	TGTGCCAGCACCCTAGCGGGAGCAGATACGCAGTATTTT	CASTLAGADTQYF
.	TRBV19	.	TRBJ1-1	TGTGCCAGTAGTATAAACAGGAACACTGAAGCTTTCTTT	CASSINRNTEAFF
.	TRBV7-9	.	TRBJ1-2	TGTGCCAGCAGCTTCTTAGACGTAGGGGATGGCTACACCTTC	CASSFLDVGDGYTF
.	TRBV2	.	TRBJ2-1	TGTGCCAGCAGTGACAGGGGCACCTACAATGAGCAGTTCTTC	CASSDRGTYNEQFF
.	TRBV6-6	TRBD2	TRBJ2-7	TGTGCCAGCAGCTCGCCTCGGAGGGAGGGCATCTACGAGCAGTACTTC	CASSSPRREGIYEQYF
.	TRBV6-5	TRBD1	TRBJ2-7	TGTGCCAGCAGTCCCGACAGGGCTTACGAGCAGTACTTC	CASSPDRAYEQYF
.	TRBV19	TRBD1	TRBJ1-2	TGTGCCAGTAGTATAGCCCCGTACAGGGGTATGGGCTACACCTTC	CASSIAPYRGMGYTF
.	TRBV6-4	.	TRBJ2-3	TGTGCCAGCACCTCTCGGAGACAGAACACAGATACGCAGTATTTT	CASTSRRQNTDTQYF
.	TRBV2	TRBD2	TRBJ2-1	TGTGCCAGCAGTGGATGGGCTAGCGGGAGTAACAATGAGCAGTTCTTC	CASSGWASGSNNEQFF
.	TRBV19	.	TRBJ1-1	TGTGCCAGTACTGCAGGATTGAACACTGAAGCTTTCTTT	CASTAGLNTEAFF
.	TRBV27	.	TRBJ2-1	TGTGCCAGCAGTACTAAGGAGTCCAGAGTGAATGAGCAGTTCTTC	CASSTKESRVNEQFF
.	TRBV6-1	.	TRBJ2-6	TGTGCCAGCAGTGGGACCTCAGGGGTCGGGGCCAACGTCCTGACTTTC	CASSGTSGVGANVLTF
.	TRBV7-9	.	TRBJ2-7	TGTGCCAGCAGCTTAGGACGGGGATACGAGCAGTACTTC	CASSLGRGYEQYF
.	TRBV27	.	TRBJ1-5	TGTGCCAGCAGTTTTCAGGGCAGCAATCAGCCCCAGCATTTT	CASSFQGSNQPQHF
.	TRBV27	TRBD1	TRBJ2-7	TGTGCCAGCAGGTGGCAGGGGGCCTCCTACGAGCAGTACTTC	CASRWQGASYEQYF
once	TRBV6-1	.	TRBJ1-1	TGTGCCAGCAGTGAGGACAGCAACACTGAAGCTTTCTTT	CASSEDSNTEAFF
.	TRBV7-8	.	TRBJ2-5	TGTGCCAGCAGGGCGTTCAGGTACCAAGAGACCCAGTACTTC	CASRAFRYQETQYF
.	TRBV30	.	TRBJ2-7	TGTGCCTGGAGTGTACTTGCAGGCTACGAGCAGTACTTC	CAWSVLAGYEQYF
.	TRBV4-1	TRBD2	TRBJ2-7	TGCGCCAGCAGCCAAGTAAGCACTAGCGGCTACGAGCAGTACTTC	CASSQVSTSGYEQYF
.	TRBV19	TRBD2	TRBJ2-7	TGTGCCAGTAGTCTCATAGCGGGAGGCGAGCAGTACTTC	CASSLIAGGEQYF